This note documents a single TCR beta chain sequence. TCR beta cDNA libraries included unique molecular identifiers. TCRdb analysed the PCR reads with MiXCR anew, one entry per CDR3 protein. The profile covers a few hundred thousand distinct CDR3 sequences, with roughly 45% appearing a single time and roughly an eighth taken by the ten largest. The data originate from a study of post-analysis software for immune sequencing data. The receptor's source is a girl aged 5-17 years with multiple sclerosis. Sequencing used blood.

This CDR3 reads CASSFRDAGPGDEQYF. The CDR3 coding sequence is TGTGCCAGCAGCTTCCGGGACGCAGGCCCGGGGGACGAGCAGTACTTC. The chain combines TRBV7-9 with TRBJ2-7; possibly TRBD2 for D (6 bases). The CDR3 is 16 amino acids. Deletions cut 3 bases from V and 5 bases from J, with 20 bases between. CDR1 is SEHNR and CDR2 is FQNEAQ in the germline V gene (reference sequence).